This T cell receptor (beta chain) was captured in a study of neoadjuvant anti-PD-1 for oral cavity cancer. As for the study in general: Around day 43, patients without progression received a fourth nivolumab dose before surgery. The study's findings and limits: TCR analyses covered only a few patients per response group.

Sequencing was performed with immunoSEQ multiplex PCR; in TCRdb, only in-frame clones are kept and a portion is missing. The table lists approximately 16,000 clones, 40% of them singletons, with less than 40% in the top ten. The CDR3 is made up of 18 amino acids. The J segment lost 1 base and the V segment lost 2 bases, leaving 9 bases of the junction unmatched. Per the germline V gene, CDR1 is LNHDA and CDR2 is SQIVND (reference sequence). The sample's time point: after neoadjuvant nivolumab, at surgical resection. This clone appeared a single time. Its antigen is undetermined. This sequence originates from a person aged 35-79 years with oral cavity squamous cell carcinoma. The sample consisted of tumor tissue, taken after nivolumab (anti-PD-1) treatment. The V call is TRBV19, the J call TRBJ2-1; 9 bases fit TRBD1. CDR3 bases: TGTGCCAGTAGTATACGCCACCTACAGGGGGCTTCCTACAATGAGCAGTTCTTC. Translating it yields CASSIRHLQGASYNEQFF.